Reported below is one TCR beta chain. What this receptor recognizes is not known. No base qualities exist here, and no much larger clone lies one base off it. The immunoSEQ Assay was used to sequence TCR beta CDR3 regions from DNA. The original methods were these. To compute T cell density, TCR beta template counts were normalized to usable DNA, which was estimated by amplifying housekeeping genes. Richness was estimated using the preseqR package, with extrapolation to 400,000 templates for PBMC samples and to 120,000 templates for tissue samples. Clonality was taken to be one minus Pielou's evenness. Tissue-enriched TCRs were identified through differential abundance testing performed on productive amino-acid clonotypes, with a minimum total count of 5 and an alpha of 0.1. Repertoire overlap between compartments was quantified with the Jaccard Index and Morisita Overlap Index. GLIPH grouped TCR beta CDR3s together with public tetramer-defined viral CDR3s, and a viral motif had to include at least three viral sequences and show V-gene enrichment. The table was pulled from immuneACCESS by TCRdb, which kept in-frame rearrangements only. Such tables lose some clones; where checked, under half of the loss comes from unresolved V genes, and the rest has no known cause. D and trimming were read from the DNA, whereas the V and J calls and clone size are those reported in that table. The sample data list 12,000 or so clones, and around four fifths of these were observed just once. Together, the top ten hold 15% to 20% of the sample.

At diagnosis, peripheral blood, uninvolved tumor-adjacent lung and tumor were collected and were preserved as a mix of fresh-frozen and FFPE material. For TCR repertoire profiling, blood samples were analyzed as peripheral blood mononuclear cells. CDR1 and CDR2, per the germline V gene, are LGHNA and YSLEER. From the cysteine up to the phenylalanine, the CDR3 has a length of 16 residues. Just the 48-base CDR3 DNA is kept, in frame starting at base 1. V has 0 bases trimmed and J has 9 bases trimmed; junction bases matching no gene number 10. The data are from a study of T cells in localized non-small cell lung cancer (dated by TCRdb to about 2020). Context from the whole study: The study analyzed T cell repertoires of around 250 early-stage NSCLC patients, comparing tumors and uninvolved tumor-adjacent lungs. The cohort was made up of 200 to 250 treatment-naive NSCLC patients whose localized lung tumors had been resected. The mean age of the NSCLC patients was around 65 years, with about 130 men and around 99 women. The study at large found these results: Because multi-region tumor sequencing was not performed, intratumor heterogeneity could not be ruled out. Longer overall survival was associated with higher T cell density in blood, whereas shorter survival was associated with higher clonality in adjacent lung. Of the top 100 tumor clones, a median of approximately 60 were detected in paired uninvolved adjacent lung; about 28 were also among that lung's top 100. Because of the exploratory design, TCR variables were selected using unadjusted p-values without false-discovery rate correction. Uninvolved tumor-adjacent lung showed the highest T cell clonality, higher than tumor, which suggests more focused antigenic responses in the uninvolved tumor-adjacent lung.

The receptor chain draws on TRBV4-3 and TRBJ1-5, with TRBD1 matching 8 junction bases. The clonotype was recovered from a male donor at least 60 years old with stage I lung adenocarcinoma. The starting material was peripheral blood, obtained before any cancer treatment. The CDR3 in this case is CASSQEWGQGAWPQHF. The DNA reads TGCGCCAGCAGCCAAGAGTGGGGCCAGGGGGCTTGGCCCCAGCATTTT.